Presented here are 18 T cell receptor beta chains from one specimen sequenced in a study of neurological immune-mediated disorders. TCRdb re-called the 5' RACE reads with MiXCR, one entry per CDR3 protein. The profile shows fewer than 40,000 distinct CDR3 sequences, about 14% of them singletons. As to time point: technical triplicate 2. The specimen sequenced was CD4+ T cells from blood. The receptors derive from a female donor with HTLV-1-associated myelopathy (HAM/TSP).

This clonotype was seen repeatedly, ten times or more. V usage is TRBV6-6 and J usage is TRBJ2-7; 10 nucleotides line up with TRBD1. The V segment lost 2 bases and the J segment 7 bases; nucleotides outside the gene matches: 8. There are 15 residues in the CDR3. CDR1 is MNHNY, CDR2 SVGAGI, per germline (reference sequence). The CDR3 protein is CASSYVGTGVGEQYF. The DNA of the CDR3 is TGTGCCAGCAGTTACGTCGGGACAGGGGTAGGTGAGCAGTACTTC.

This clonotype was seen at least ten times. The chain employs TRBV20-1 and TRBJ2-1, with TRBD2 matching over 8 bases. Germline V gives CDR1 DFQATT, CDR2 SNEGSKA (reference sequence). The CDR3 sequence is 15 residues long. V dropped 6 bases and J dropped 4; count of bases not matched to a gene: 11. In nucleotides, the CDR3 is TGCAGTGCCATACAACTCGCGGGGGGTTACAATGAGCAGTTCTTC. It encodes CSAIQLAGGYNEQFF.

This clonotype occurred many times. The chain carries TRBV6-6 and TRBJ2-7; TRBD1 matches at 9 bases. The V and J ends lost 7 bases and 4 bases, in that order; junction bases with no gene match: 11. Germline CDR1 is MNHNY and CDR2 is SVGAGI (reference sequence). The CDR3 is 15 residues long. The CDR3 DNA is TGTGCCAGCACCCGACCGGGACAGGGCGGGTACGAGCAGTACTTC. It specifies CASTRPGQGGYEQYF.

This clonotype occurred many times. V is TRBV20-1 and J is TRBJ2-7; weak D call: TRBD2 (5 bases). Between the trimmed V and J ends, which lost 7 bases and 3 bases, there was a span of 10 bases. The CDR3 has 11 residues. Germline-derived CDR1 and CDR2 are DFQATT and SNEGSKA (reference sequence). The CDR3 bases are TGCAGTGGGGCGACTAACTACGAGCAGTACTTC. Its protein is CSGATNYEQYF.

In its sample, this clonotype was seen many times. In DNA, the CDR3 is TGTGCCAGCAGTCGAGACCGCGGGACGGCCTGGGATACGCAGTATTTT. This gives the protein CASSRDRGTAWDTQYF. The genes are TRBV7-8 and TRBJ2-3; D is perhaps TRBD2 (6 bases). CDR1 is SGHVS, CDR2 FQNEAQ, per germline. This CDR3 has 16 residues. The V and J ends lost 6 bases and 6 bases respectively, with 22 bases between them. Drawing the rest from reference TRBV7-8 and TRBJ2-3, the complete variable domain is GAGVSQSPRYKVAKRGQDVALRCDPISGHVSLFWYQQALGQGPEFLTYFQNEAQLDKSGLPSDRFFAERPEGSVSTLKIQRTQQEDSAVYLCASSRDRGTAWDTQYFGPGTRLTVL.

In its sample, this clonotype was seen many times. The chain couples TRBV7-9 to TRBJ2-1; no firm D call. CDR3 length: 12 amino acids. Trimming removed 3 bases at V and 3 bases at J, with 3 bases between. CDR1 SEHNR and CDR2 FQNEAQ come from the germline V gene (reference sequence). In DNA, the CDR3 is TGTGCCAGCAGCTTGATCTACAATGAGCAGTTCTTC. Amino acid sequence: CASSLIYNEQFF. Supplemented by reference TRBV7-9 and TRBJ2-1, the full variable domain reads DTGVSQNPRHKITKRGQNVTFRCDPISEHNRLYWYRQTLGQGPEFLTYFQNEAQLEKSRLLSDRFSAERPKGSFSTLEIQRTEQGDSAMYLCASSLIYNEQFFGPGTRLTVL.

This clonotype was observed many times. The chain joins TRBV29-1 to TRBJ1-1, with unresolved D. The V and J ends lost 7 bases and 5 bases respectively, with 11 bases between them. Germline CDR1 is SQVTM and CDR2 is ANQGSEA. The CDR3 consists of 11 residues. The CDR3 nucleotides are TGCAGCGCTGAGAGAGGGACTGAAGCTTTCTTT. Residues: CSAERGTEAFF.

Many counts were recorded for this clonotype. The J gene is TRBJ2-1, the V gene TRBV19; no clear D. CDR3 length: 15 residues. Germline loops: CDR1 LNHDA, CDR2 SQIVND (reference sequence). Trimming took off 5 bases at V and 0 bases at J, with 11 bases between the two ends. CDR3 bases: TGTGCCAGTAGTCAGATGGCCCTCTCCTACAATGAGCAGTTCTTC. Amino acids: CASSQMALSYNEQFF.

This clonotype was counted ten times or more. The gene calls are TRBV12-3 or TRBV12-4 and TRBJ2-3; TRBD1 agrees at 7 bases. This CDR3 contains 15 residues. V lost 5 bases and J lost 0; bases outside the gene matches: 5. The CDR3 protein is CASSRDSYSTDTQYF. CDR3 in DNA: TGTGCCAGCAGTAGGGACAGTTATAGCACAGATACGCAGTATTTT.

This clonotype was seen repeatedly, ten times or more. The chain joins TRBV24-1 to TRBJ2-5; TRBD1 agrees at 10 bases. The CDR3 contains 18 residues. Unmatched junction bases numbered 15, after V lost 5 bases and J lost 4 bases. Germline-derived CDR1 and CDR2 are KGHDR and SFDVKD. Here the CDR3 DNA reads TGTGCCACCAGTGTCACGACTCCGGGACAGGGGCTTCGAGAGACCCAGTACTTC. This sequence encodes CATSVTTPGQGLRETQYF.

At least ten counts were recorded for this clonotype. CDR3 amino acids: CASKINRADNEQFF. The DNA of the CDR3 is TGTGCCAGCAAGATTAACAGGGCTGACAATGAGCAGTTCTTC. The chain is built from TRBV2 and TRBJ2-1; D perhaps matches TRBD1 (6 bases). Germline CDR1 SNHLY, CDR2 FYNNEI. CDR3 size: 14 residues. The germline V and J ends were trimmed by 7 bases and 5 bases, with 15 bases remaining between them.

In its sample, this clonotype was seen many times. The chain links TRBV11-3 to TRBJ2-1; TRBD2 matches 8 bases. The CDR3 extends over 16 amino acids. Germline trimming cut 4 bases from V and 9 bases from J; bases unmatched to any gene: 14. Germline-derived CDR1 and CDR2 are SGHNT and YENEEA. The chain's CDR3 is CASSSRGAGGYGEQFF. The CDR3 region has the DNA TGTGCCAGCAGCTCCCGGGGGGCGGGAGGATACGGTGAGCAGTTCTTC. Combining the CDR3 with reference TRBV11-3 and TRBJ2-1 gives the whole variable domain EAGVVQSPRYKIIEKKQPVAFWCNPISGHNTLYWYLQNLGQGPELLIRYENEEAVDDSQLPKDRFSAERLKGVDSTLKIQPAELGDSAVYLCASSSRGAGGYGEQFFGPGTRLTVL.

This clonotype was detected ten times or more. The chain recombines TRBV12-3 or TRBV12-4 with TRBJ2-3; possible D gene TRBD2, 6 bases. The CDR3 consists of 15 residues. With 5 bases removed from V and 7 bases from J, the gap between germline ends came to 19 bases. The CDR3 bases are TGTGCCAGCAGTCCCTACAGCGGGTCCGATAATACGCAGTATTTT. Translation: CASSPYSGSDNTQYF.

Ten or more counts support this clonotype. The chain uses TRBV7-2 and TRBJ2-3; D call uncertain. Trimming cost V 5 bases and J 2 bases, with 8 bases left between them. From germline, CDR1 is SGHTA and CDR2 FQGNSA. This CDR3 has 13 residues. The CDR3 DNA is TGTGCCAGCAGCGCGGAAAACACAGATACGCAGTATTTT. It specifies CASSAENTDTQYF.

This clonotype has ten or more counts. The CDR3 DNA reads TGTGCCAGCAGTGGGGGTTTGCTGACTAGCGGGAGGGCCGATTGGGATACGCAGTATTTT. It encodes CASSGGLLTSGRADWDTQYF. The V call is TRBV6-1, the J call TRBJ2-3, with 14 bases matching TRBD2. Per the germline V gene, CDR1 is MNHNS and CDR2 is SASEGT. This CDR3 has 20 residues. Trimming took 4 bases from V and 6 from J; bases not matched to a gene: 18.

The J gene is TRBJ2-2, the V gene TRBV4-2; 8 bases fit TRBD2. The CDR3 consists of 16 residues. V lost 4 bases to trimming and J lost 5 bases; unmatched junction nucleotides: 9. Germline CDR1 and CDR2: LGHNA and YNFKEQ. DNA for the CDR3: TGTGCCAGCAGCCCCGGAGGTGCGGGGGGTACCGGGGAGCTGTTTTTT. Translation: CASSPGGAGGTGELFF.

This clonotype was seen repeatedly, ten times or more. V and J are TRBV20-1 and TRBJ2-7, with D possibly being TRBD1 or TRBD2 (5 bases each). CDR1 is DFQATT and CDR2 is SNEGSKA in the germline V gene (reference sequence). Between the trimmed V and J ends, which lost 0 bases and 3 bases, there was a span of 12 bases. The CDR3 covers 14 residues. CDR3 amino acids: CSARDLGTFYEQYF. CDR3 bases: TGCAGTGCTAGAGATTTGGGGACCTTCTACGAGCAGTACTTC.

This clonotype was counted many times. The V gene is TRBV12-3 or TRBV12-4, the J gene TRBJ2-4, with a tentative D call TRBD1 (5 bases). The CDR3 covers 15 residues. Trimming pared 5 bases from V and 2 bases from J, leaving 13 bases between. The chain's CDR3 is CASSTPQGTKNIQYF. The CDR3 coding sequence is TGTGCCAGCAGTACCCCGCAGGGAACCAAAAACATTCAGTACTTC.